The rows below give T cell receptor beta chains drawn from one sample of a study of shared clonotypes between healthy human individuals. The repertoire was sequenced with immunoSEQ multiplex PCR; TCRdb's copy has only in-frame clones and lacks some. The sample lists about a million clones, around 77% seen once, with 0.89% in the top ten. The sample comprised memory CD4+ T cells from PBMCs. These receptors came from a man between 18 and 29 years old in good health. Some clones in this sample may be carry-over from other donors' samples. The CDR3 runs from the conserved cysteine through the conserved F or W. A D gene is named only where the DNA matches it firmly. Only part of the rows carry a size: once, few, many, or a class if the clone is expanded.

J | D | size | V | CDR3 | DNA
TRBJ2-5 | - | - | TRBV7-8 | CASSPAAFQGTQETQYF | TGTGCCAGCAGCCCAGCAGCATTTCAGGGGACACAAGAGACCCAGTACTTC
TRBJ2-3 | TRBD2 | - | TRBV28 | CASSPRRGIRGLAGVADTQYF | TGTGCCAGCAGTCCTCGTAGGGGTATTCGAGGACTAGCGGGAGTCGCAGATACGCAGTATTTT
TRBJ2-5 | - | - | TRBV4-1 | CASSQEGGSQETQYF | TGCGCCAGCAGCCAAGAGGGTGGGTCCCAAGAGACCCAGTACTTC
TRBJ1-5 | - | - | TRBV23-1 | CARTANSNQPQHF | TGCGCCAGGACAGCGAATAGCAATCAGCCCCAGCATTTT
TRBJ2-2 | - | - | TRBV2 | CASSEYRSDTGELFF | TGTGCCAGCAGTGAATATAGGTCCGACACCGGGGAGCTGTTTTTT
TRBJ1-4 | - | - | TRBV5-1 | CASSLKGWNEKLFF | TGCGCCAGCAGCTTGAAGGGGTGGAATGAAAAACTGTTTTTT
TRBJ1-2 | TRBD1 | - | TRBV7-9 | CASSLDRAYGYTF | TGTGCCAGCAGCCTAGACAGGGCCTATGGCTACACCTTC
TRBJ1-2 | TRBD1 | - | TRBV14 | CASSQDNRGTYGYTF | TGTGCCAGCAGCCAAGATAACAGGGGGACCTATGGCTACACCTTC
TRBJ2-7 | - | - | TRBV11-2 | CASAGGAQEFGEQYF | TGTGCCAGCGCAGGGGGGGCACAGGAATTTGGCGAGCAGTACTTC
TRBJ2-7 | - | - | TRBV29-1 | CSVILGLSQTYEQYF | TGCAGCGTGATACTGGGACTTTCTCAAACCTACGAGCAGTACTTC
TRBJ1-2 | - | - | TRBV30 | CASYRVPGYTF | TGTGCCAGCTACAGGGTGCCTGGCTACACCTTC
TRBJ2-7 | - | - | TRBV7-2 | CASSLGLRLQYF | TGTGCCAGCAGCTTAGGGTTGCGACTCCAGTACTTC
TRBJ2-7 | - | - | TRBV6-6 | CASSYSGTLNEQYF | TGTGCCAGCAGTTACTCCGGGACGCTGAACGAGCAGTACTTC
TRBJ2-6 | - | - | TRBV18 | CASSPITAGANVLTF | TGTGCCAGCTCACCAATCACGGCTGGGGCCAACGTCCTGACTTTC
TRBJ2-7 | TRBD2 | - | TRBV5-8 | CASSLLAGGREQYF | TGTGCCAGCAGCTTGTTAGCGGGAGGAAGGGAGCAGTACTTC
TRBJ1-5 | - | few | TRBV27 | CASSLSRSNQPQHF | TGTGCCAGCAGTTTATCCCGTAGCAATCAGCCCCAGCATTTT
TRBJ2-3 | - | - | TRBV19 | CASSIVVTDTQYF | TGTGCCAGTAGTATAGTGGTCACAGATACGCAGTATTTT
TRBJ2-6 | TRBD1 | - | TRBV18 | CASSRGQVGWDVLTF | TGTGCCAGCTCTCGAGGACAGGTCGGCTGGGACGTCCTGACTTTC
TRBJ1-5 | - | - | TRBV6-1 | CASSESALGDQPQHF | TGTGCCAGCAGTGAATCGGCCCTGGGGGATCAGCCCCAGCATTTT